What follows is one T cell receptor (beta chain) and its context. This entry is derived from a study of blood T cell repertoires in COVID-19. About the research overall: Sites across the United States, Italy and Spain contributed samples from acute and convalescent COVID-19. In each case, the material was cDNA or gDNA derived from T cells, B-cell-depleted T cells, or PBMCs.

Per the study methods: The assay estimated nucleated cells by amplifying reference gene primers. Repertoires were generated with immunoSEQ multiplex PCR, while TCRdb's copy carries only in-frame clones and drops some. The V and J calls and clone size come from that table; D and trimming were worked out from the DNA. The sample contains around 170,000 clones, about 85% of which appear only once. The germline V gene has CDR1 SGDLS and CDR2 YYNGEE. J lost 4 bases, V lost 2 bases, and 10 bases had no gene match. The CDR3 covers 16 residues. This sequence joins TRBV9 and TRBJ2-3, with 7 bases lining up with TRBD2. The TCR sequence derives from a man aged 65 to 85 who had recovered from COVID-19. Sequences were obtained from peripheral blood. CDR3 nucleotides: TGTGCCAGCAGCGTGGCTGGGGGGGAGGGCGCAGATACGCAGTATTTT. It codes for CASSVAGGEGADTQYF.